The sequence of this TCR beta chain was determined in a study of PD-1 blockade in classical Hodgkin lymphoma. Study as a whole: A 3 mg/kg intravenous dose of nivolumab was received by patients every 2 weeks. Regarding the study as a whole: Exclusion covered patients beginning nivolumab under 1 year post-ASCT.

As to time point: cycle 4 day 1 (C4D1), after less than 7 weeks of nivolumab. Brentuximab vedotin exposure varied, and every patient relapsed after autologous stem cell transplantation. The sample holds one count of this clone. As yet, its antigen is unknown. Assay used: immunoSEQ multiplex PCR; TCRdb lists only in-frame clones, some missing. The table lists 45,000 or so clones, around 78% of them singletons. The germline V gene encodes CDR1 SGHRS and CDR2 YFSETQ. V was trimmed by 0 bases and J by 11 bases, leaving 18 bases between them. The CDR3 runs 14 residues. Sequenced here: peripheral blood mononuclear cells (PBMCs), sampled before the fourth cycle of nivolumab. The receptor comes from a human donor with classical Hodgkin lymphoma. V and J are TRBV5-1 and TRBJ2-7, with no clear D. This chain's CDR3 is CASSLAGRGSTEYF. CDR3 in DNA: TGCGCCAGCAGCTTGGCCGGAAGAGGTTCCACGGAGTACTTC.